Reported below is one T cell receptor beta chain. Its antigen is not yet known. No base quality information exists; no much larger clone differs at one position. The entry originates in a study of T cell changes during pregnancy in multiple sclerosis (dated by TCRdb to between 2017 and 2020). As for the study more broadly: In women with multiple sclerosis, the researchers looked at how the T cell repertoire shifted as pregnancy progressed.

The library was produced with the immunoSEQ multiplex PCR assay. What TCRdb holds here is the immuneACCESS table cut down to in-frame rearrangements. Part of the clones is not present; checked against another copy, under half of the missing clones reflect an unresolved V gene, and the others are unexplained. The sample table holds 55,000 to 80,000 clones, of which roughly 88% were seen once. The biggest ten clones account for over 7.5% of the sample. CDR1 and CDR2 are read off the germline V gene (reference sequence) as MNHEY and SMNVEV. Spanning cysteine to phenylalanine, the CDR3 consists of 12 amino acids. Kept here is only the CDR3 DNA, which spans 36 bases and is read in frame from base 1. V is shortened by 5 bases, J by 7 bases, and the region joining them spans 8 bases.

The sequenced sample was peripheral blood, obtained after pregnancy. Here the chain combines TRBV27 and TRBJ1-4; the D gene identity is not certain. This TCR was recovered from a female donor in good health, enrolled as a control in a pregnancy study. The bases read TGTGCCAGCAGTACATCGGGTGAAAAACTGTTTTTT. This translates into CASSTSGEKLFF. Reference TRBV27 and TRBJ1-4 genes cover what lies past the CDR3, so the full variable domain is EAQVTQNPRYLITVTGKKLTVTCSQNMNHEYMSWYRQDPGLGLRQIYYSMNVEVTDKGDVPEGYKVSRKEKRNFPLILESPSPNQTSLYFCASSTSGEKLFFGSGTQLSVL.